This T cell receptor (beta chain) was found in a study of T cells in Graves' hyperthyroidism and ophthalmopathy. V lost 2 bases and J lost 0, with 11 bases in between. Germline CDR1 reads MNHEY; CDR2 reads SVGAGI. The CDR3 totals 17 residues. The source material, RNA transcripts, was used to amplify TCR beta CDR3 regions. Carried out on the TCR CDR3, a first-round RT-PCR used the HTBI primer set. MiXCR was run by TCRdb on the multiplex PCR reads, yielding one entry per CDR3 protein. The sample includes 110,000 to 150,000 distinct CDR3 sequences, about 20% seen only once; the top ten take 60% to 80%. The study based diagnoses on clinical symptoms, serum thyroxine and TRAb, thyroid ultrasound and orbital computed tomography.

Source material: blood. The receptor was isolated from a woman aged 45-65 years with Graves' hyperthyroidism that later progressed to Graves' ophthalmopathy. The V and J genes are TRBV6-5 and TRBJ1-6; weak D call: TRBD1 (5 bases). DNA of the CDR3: TGTGCCAGCAGTTACCAGCAGGGATTCTCCTATAATTCACCCCTCCACTTT. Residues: CASSYQQGFSYNSPLHF.